These 22 T cell receptor beta chains were all obtained from the same sample, sequenced in a study of cytomegalovirus exposure and HLA in healthy donors listed by TCRdb under 2017. Libraries came from the immunoSEQ multiplex PCR assay. For the multiplex PCR, a mixture combining 60 forward primers for TCR Vbeta segments and 13 reverse primers for TCR Jbeta segments was used. The source is immuneACCESS, and TCRdb retained only in-frame sequences with V and J called. Part of the clones is not carried over; for the studies checked, unresolved V genes explain less than half of this, and the remainder is unexplained. The table for this sample lists approximately 280,000 clones; around 90% of them were counted only once. The top ten hold approximately 2.4% of the sample. The sample consisted of PBMCs. The receptors come from a woman between 18 and 29 years old in good health and CMV-seronegative.

The chain employs TRBV6-6 and TRBJ1-2; TRBD1 might be the D (5 bases). There are 16 residues in the CDR3. Germline CDR1 is MNHNY and CDR2 is SVGAGI (reference sequence). V was shortened by 0 bases and J by 3 bases, with 14 bases between the two germline ends. CDR3 in amino acids: CASSYSRDSLDYGYTF. The CDR3 coding sequence is TGTGCCAGCAGTTACTCCAGGGATTCTTTGGACTATGGCTACACCTTC.

The chain couples TRBV5-1 to TRBJ2-3; 7 nucleotides align to TRBD1. Germline trimming cut 1 base from V and 2 bases from J; bases unmatched to any gene: 7. Looked up from germline, CDR1 is SGHRS and CDR2 is YFSETQ. This CDR3 spans 16 amino acids. The CDR3 DNA reads TGCGCCAGCAGCTTGAGAGGGGGCGATTTCACAGATACGCAGTATTTT. Its protein product is CASSLRGGDFTDTQYF. Complete variable domain (other parts from reference TRBV5-1 and TRBJ2-3): KAGVTQTPRYLIKTRGQQVTLSCSPISGHRSVSWYQQTPGQGLQFLFEYFSETQRNKGNFPGRFSGRQFSNSRSEMNVSTLELGDSALYLCASSLRGGDFTDTQYFGPGTRLTVL.

This sequence joins TRBV1 and TRBJ1-5. TRBV1 is given as a pseudogene. This CDR3 has 14 amino acids. CDR3 in amino acids: CTSSLGGAGQPQHF. The CDR3 DNA reads TGCACCAGCAGTCTGGGGGGGGCGGGTCAGCCCCAGCATTTT.

This chain uses TRBV13 with TRBJ2-7; 7 bases line up with TRBD1. The V segment lost 6 bases and the J segment 5 bases; nucleotides outside the gene matches: 13. Per germline, CDR1 PRHDT and CDR2 FYEKMQ (reference sequence). The CDR3 contains 15 residues. CDR3: CASRQGQTRFDEQYF. The CDR3 DNA follows: TGTGCCAGCAGGCAGGGACAGACAAGATTTGACGAGCAGTACTTC.

The V call is TRBV30, the J call TRBJ1-2; possibly TRBD1 for D (5 bases). V lost 7 bases and J lost 4, with 16 bases in between. Germline V gene sequence: CDR1 GTSNPN, CDR2 SVGIG (reference sequence). The CDR3 consists of 13 residues. CDR3 sequence (DNA): TGTGCCTCGGAGGGGCAGCAACTCTATGGCTACACCTTC. This encodes CASEGQQLYGYTF.

V usage is TRBV6-1 and J usage is TRBJ1-2; 10 nucleotides line up with TRBD1. Germline-derived CDR1 and CDR2 are MNHNS and SASEGT. CDR3 length: 13 residues. V was pared by 6 bases and J by 6 bases, with 4 bases of the junction left unmatched. CDR3 residues: CASSLDRGHGYTF. The CDR3, as DNA: TGTGCCAGCAGCTTAGACAGGGGGCATGGCTACACCTTC.

The V and J genes are TRBV5-1 and TRBJ1-1, with D unresolved. The V gene lost 0 bases and the J gene lost 7 bases, with 7 bases spanning the gap. The CDR3 has 12 amino acids. Germline V lookup: CDR1 SGHRS, CDR2 YFSETQ. The CDR3 here is CASSLASGEAFF. CDR3 in DNA: TGCGCCAGCAGCTTGGCCTCGGGTGAAGCTTTCTTT. Drawing the rest from reference TRBV5-1 and TRBJ1-1, the complete variable domain is KAGVTQTPRYLIKTRGQQVTLSCSPISGHRSVSWYQQTPGQGLQFLFEYFSETQRNKGNFPGRFSGRQFSNSRSEMNVSTLELGDSALYLCASSLASGEAFFGQGTRLTVV.

The chain combines TRBV18 with TRBJ1-3; a possible D gene is TRBD1 (5 bases). Germline values: CDR1 KGHSH, CDR2 LQKENI. The V and J ends lost 6 bases and 2 bases respectively, with 14 bases between them. The CDR3 totals 15 residues. DNA for the CDR3: TGTGCCAGCTCTCCCGGAGCAGGGACTGGAAACACCATATATTTT. Protein: CASSPGAGTGNTIYF.

This clone was seen only a few times. V usage is TRBV11-3 and J usage is TRBJ1-1, with D possibly TRBD1 on 5 matching bases. Between the trimmed V and J ends, which lost 1 base and 5 bases, there was a span of 8 bases. Germline V gene sequence: CDR1 SGHNT, CDR2 YENEEA. The CDR3 length is 13 residues. CDR3 loop: CASSLGRVTEAFF. DNA of the CDR3: TGTGCCAGCAGCTTAGGCAGGGTTACTGAAGCTTTCTTT.

The J gene is TRBJ2-7, the V gene TRBV5-1, with 7 bases matching TRBD2. The germline V gene has CDR1 SGHRS and CDR2 YFSETQ. The CDR3 is made up of 14 amino acids. Losses at the gene ends were 3 bases for V and 3 bases for J; bases not matched to a gene: 6. The CDR3 protein is CASSWGGNSYEQYF. Written as DNA, the CDR3 is TGCGCCAGCAGCTGGGGAGGGAATAGCTACGAGCAGTACTTC. Using reference TRBV5-1 and TRBJ2-7 for the parts outside the CDR3, the full variable domain is KAGVTQTPRYLIKTRGQQVTLSCSPISGHRSVSWYQQTPGQGLQFLFEYFSETQRNKGNFPGRFSGRQFSNSRSEMNVSTLELGDSALYLCASSWGGNSYEQYFGPGTRLTVT.

The J gene is TRBJ1-1, the V gene TRBV7-8, with 7 bases aligning to TRBD1. Per germline, CDR1 SGHVS and CDR2 FQNEAQ. V lost 1 base to trimming and J lost 3 bases; unmatched junction nucleotides: 8. The CDR3 extends over 16 amino acids. The CDR3 nucleotides read TGTGCCAGCAGCTTAGAGAACAGGGGTAAGCACACTGAAGCTTTCTTT. Residues: CASSLENRGKHTEAFF.

The V and J genes are TRBV10-3 and TRBJ1-2; D perhaps matches TRBD1 (5 bases). In germline, CDR1 is ENHRY, CDR2 SYGVKD. The CDR3 is made up of 20 amino acids. Trimming stripped 0 bases from V and 4 bases from J, with 27 bases between. In nucleotides, the CDR3 is TGTGCCATCAGTGAGTCGTCGGGAGAAGGTGGGCCTAAGGGGATCTATGGCTACACCTTC. It encodes CAISESSGEGGPKGIYGYTF.

The chain is built from TRBV11-2 and TRBJ2-1; D ambiguous. CDR3 length equals 13 residues. V lost 2 bases and J 5 bases, leaving 7 bases between the germline ends. Germline CDR1 is SGHAT and CDR2 is FQNNGV. As DNA, the CDR3 is TGTGCCAGCAGCTTATCGTTAAACAATGAGCAGTTCTTC. Residues: CASSLSLNNEQFF.

The chain has TRBV4-2 and TRBJ1-2; the D is unclear. The V and J ends lost 4 bases and 3 bases respectively, with 30 bases between them. In germline, CDR1 is LGHNA, CDR2 YNFKEQ. The CDR3 covers 20 residues. Written as DNA, the CDR3 is TGTGCCAGCAGCCGAGTTTTACGGTTTTCGGGGAGCCACCTGGACTATGGCTACACCTTC. Translation: CASSRVLRFSGSHLDYGYTF.

V usage is TRBV11-1 and J usage is TRBJ1-1, with 8 bases aligning to TRBD1. CDR1 SGHAT and CDR2 FQDESV come from the germline V gene (reference sequence). V was clipped by 1 base and J by 13 bases; unmatched bases: 8. The CDR3 covers 13 residues. CDR3 sequence (DNA): TGTGCCAGCAGCTTAGGGGACAGGCGTTTGGGTTTCTTT. Encoded protein: CASSLGDRRLGFF.

This sequence joins TRBV7-9 and TRBJ1-3; D possibly corresponds to TRBD1 (6 bases). V lost 2 bases and J lost 1, with 12 bases in between. This CDR3 is built from 16 residues. Per the germline V gene, CDR1 is SEHNR and CDR2 is FQNEAQ (reference sequence). CDR3 in DNA: TGTGCCAGCAGCTTAACAGGGCTGGGGTCTGGAAACACCATATATTTT. Protein product: CASSLTGLGSGNTIYF.

This clone appeared a few times. The chain uses TRBV5-1 and TRBJ2-3; 9 bases are shared with TRBD2. CDR1 and CDR2 from the germline V gene are SGHRS and YFSETQ. J was trimmed by 2 bases and V by 5 bases; bases with no gene match: 3. The CDR3 is made up of 14 amino acids. CDR3 loop: CASRERGDTDTQYF. In DNA, the CDR3 is TGCGCCAGCAGGGAGCGGGGGGACACAGATACGCAGTATTTT.

The chain uses TRBV14 and TRBJ2-2, with 10 bases aligning to TRBD1. V shed 6 bases and J 5 bases; nucleotides not matched to a gene: 9. Per the germline V gene, CDR1 is SGHDN and CDR2 is FVKESK. This CDR3 spans 16 amino acids. The CDR3 coding sequence is TGTGCCAGCAGTCCTCTCCGGACAGGGGGGACCGGGGAGCTGTTTTTT. Encoded protein: CASSPLRTGGTGELFF.

This clone appeared once. The genes are TRBV9 and TRBJ2-3; 7 positions match TRBD2. The J segment lost 6 bases and the V segment lost 0 bases, leaving 10 bases of the junction unmatched. CDR1 and CDR2 from the germline V gene are SGDLS and YYNGEE. CDR3 length: 16 residues. The DNA for the CDR3 is TGTGCCAGCAGCGTAGGCGTTGGGGCCGGGGGGGATACGCAGTATTTT. Translation gives CASSVGVGAGGDTQYF.

The rearrangement joins TRBV7-3 to TRBJ2-5; 15 positions agree with TRBD2. This CDR3 is 16 amino acids long. Germline CDR1 is SGHTA and CDR2 is FQGTGA. The J segment lost 5 bases and the V segment lost 5 bases, leaving 6 bases of the junction unmatched. CDR3 sequence: CASSRTSGGAGETQYF. In nucleotides, the CDR3 is TGTGCCAGCAGCCGGACTAGCGGGGGGGCCGGGGAGACCCAGTACTTC. Full variable domain (remainder filled in from reference TRBV7-3 and TRBJ2-5): GAGVSQTPSNKVTEKGKYVELRCDPISGHTALYWYRQSLGQGPEFLIYFQGTGAADDSGLPNDRFFAVRPEGSVSTLKIQRTERGDSAVYLCASSRTSGGAGETQYFGPGTRLLVL.

The chain has TRBV10-3 and TRBJ2-5, with D hard to call. This CDR3 has 14 residues. Germline V gives CDR1 ENHRY, CDR2 SYGVKD. The germline V and J ends were trimmed by 6 bases and 4 bases, with 15 bases remaining between them. The CDR3 reads CAIRGIRQGETQYF. CDR3 sequence (DNA): TGTGCCATCAGGGGTATCCGACAAGGAGAGACCCAGTACTTC.

This chain joins TRBV5-6 and TRBJ2-6; TRBD1 is a possible D gene (6 bases). The CDR3 extends over 17 amino acids. Between the trimmed V and J ends, which lost 4 bases and 2 bases, there was a span of 16 bases. Looked up from germline, CDR1 is SGHDT and CDR2 is YYEEEE. CDR3 in amino acids: CASSPDRSKAGANVLTF. For the CDR3, the DNA is TGTGCCAGCAGCCCGGACAGATCGAAGGCTGGGGCCAACGTCCTGACTTTC.